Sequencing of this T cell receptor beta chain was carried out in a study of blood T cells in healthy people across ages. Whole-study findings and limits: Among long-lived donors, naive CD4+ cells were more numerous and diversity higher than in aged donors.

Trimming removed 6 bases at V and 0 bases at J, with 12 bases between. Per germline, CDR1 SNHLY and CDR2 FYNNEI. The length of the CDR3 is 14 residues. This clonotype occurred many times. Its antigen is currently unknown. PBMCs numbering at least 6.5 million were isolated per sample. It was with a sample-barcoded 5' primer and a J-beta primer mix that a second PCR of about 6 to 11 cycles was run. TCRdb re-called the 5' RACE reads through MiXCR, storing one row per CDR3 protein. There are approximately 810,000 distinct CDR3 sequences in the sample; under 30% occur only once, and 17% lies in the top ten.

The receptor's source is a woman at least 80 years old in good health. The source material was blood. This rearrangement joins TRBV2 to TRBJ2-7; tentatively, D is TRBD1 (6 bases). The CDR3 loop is CASRWTVLSYEQYF. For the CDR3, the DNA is TGTGCCAGCAGGTGGACAGTCCTCTCCTACGAGCAGTACTTC.